Listed below are T cell receptor beta chains from one sample, sequenced in a study of glioma-infiltrating T cells after dendritic cell vaccination. Profiling relied on immunoSEQ multiplex PCR, and the TCRdb table lists in-frame clones only, not all of them. Among fewer than 85,000 clones, more than 75% were seen once, and the ten largest hold about 2.2%. This specimen consisted of blood, obtained after dendritic cell vaccination. These receptors were taken from a human donor with glioblastoma. CDR3s include the opening cysteine and the closing phenylalanine or tryptophan. A D gene is named only where the DNA matches it firmly. Clone size, where shown, is once, few, many, or a class for clones that have expanded.

d_call j_call clone_size v_call cdr3_aa cdr3_nt
TRBD2 TRBJ2-7 NA TRBV10-3 CATRTSGGAGDNEQYF TGTGCCACCAGGACTAGCGGGGGGGCCGGGGATAACGAGCAGTACTTC
TRBD1 TRBJ1-1 NA TRBV5-1 CASQTQQGQAFF TGCGCCAGCCAGACTCAACAGGGGCAAGCTTTCTTT
NA TRBJ1-1 NA TRBV30 CAWTRQISWEAFF TGTGCCTGGACTAGACAGATTAGCTGGGAAGCTTTCTTT
TRBD2 TRBJ2-3 NA TRBV5-1 CASTVTPSGGEDTQYF TGCGCCAGCACCGTTACACCTAGCGGGGGGGAGGATACGCAGTATTTT
NA TRBJ1-4 NA TRBV29-1 CSVEDRTTNEKLFF TGCAGCGTTGAAGATAGGACAACCAATGAAAAACTGTTTTTT
NA TRBJ2-1 NA TRBV29-1 CSVEAGSGNEQFF TGCAGCGTTGAAGCCGGGAGCGGGAATGAGCAGTTCTTC
NA TRBJ1-2 few TRBV19 CASSRDSYGYTF TGTGCCAGTAGCCGAGACAGTTATGGCTACACCTTC
TRBD2 TRBJ2-7 NA TRBV7-4 CASSPKFSGRTHEQYF TGTGCCAGCAGCCCCAAATTTAGCGGGAGAACCCACGAGCAGTACTTC
NA TRBJ1-5 NA TRBV6-1 CASSGASFYQPQHF TGTGCCAGCAGTGGGGCATCATTTTATCAGCCCCAGCATTTT
TRBD1 TRBJ2-5 NA TRBV5-1 CASRPGTVLGETQYF TGCGCCAGCAGACCCGGGACAGTATTAGGCGAGACCCAGTACTTC
NA TRBJ2-5 NA TRBV29-1 CSGKRSLETQYF TGCAGCGGGAAAAGGAGTCTAGAGACCCAGTACTTC
TRBD2 TRBJ2-7 NA TRBV5-1 CASSFGGSSYEQYF TGCGCCAGCAGCTTTGGCGGGAGCTCCTACGAGCAGTACTTC
NA TRBJ2-3 NA TRBV4-1 CASSSFAGPGTDTQYF TGCGCCAGCAGCTCCTTTGCGGGACCCGGCACAGATACGCAGTATTTT
NA TRBJ1-1 NA TRBV19 CASSMGQGWNTEAFF TGTGCCAGTAGTATGGGTCAGGGGTGGAACACTGAAGCTTTCTTT
NA TRBJ1-2 NA TRBV19 CASSMGRTYGYTF TGTGCCAGTAGTATGGGCAGAACCTATGGCTACACCTTC
TRBD1 TRBJ2-3 NA TRBV7-9 CASSSWDRGRDTQYF TGTGCCAGCAGCTCATGGGACAGGGGAAGAGATACGCAGTATTTT
TRBD1 TRBJ2-7 NA TRBV27 CATRDRDNYEQYF TGTGCCACCCGGGACAGGGACAACTACGAGCAGTACTTC
NA TRBJ2-5 NA TRBV5-6 CASSLGPTPFQETQYF TGTGCCAGCAGCTTGGGCCCTACCCCCTTCCAAGAGACCCAGTACTTC
NA TRBJ1-3 NA TRBV11-2 CASSLDRVSSGNTIYF TGTGCCAGCAGCTTAGATAGAGTCTCCTCTGGAAACACCATATATTTT
NA TRBJ2-2 NA TRBV7-6 CASSPDPSPHGELFF TGTGCCAGCAGCCCAGATCCTAGTCCTCACGGGGAGCTGTTTTTT
NA TRBJ2-2 few TRBV15 CATSRDRGTDRRELFF TGTGCCACCAGCAGAGATCGGGGGACAGACCGGAGGGAGCTGTTTTTT
TRBD2 TRBJ2-7 NA TRBV12-5 CASAPTSGLVYEQYF TGTGCTAGTGCCCCGACTAGCGGGCTTGTCTACGAGCAGTACTTC
NA TRBJ2-1 few TRBV15 CATSRITGVGNEQFF TGTGCCACCAGCAGGATAACGGGGGTGGGGAATGAGCAGTTCTTC
NA TRBJ2-7 once TRBV27 CASSLSAGTYEQYF TGTGCCAGCAGTTTATCGGCAGGTACCTACGAGCAGTACTTC
NA TRBJ1-1 few TRBV21-1 CASSTRQGASEAFF TGTGCCAGCAGCACCAGACAGGGGGCCTCTGAAGCTTTCTTT
NA TRBJ2-7 once TRBV6-4 CASSLLGGEHYEQYF TGTGCCAGCAGTCTGCTAGGGGGGGAACACTACGAGCAGTACTTC
TRBD1 TRBJ2-5 once TRBV5-1 CASSPLRGQGASQETQYF TGCGCCAGCAGCCCTCTCCGGGGACAGGGGGCTTCTCAAGAGACCCAGTACTTC
NA TRBJ2-7 NA TRBV23-1 CASSRKDRAAYEQYF TGCGCCAGCAGTCGAAAAGACAGAGCCGCTTACGAGCAGTACTTC
NA TRBJ2-2 NA TRBV18 CASSPSSSAGELFF TGTGCCAGCTCACCTTCTTCTAGTGCCGGGGAGCTGTTTTTT
TRBD1 TRBJ2-7 NA TRBV6-5 CASNGQGSPYEQYF TGTGCCAGCAATGGACAGGGGTCTCCCTACGAGCAGTACTTC
NA TRBJ1-1 NA TRBV27 CASSLRWADEAFF TGTGCCAGCAGTCTTAGGTGGGCCGATGAAGCTTTCTTT
NA TRBJ2-5 NA TRBV6-5 CASSRGTETQYF TGTGCCAGCAGTAGGGGGACAGAGACCCAGTACTTC
NA TRBJ2-7 NA TRBV6-1 CASSELYEQYF TGTGCCAGCAGTGAACTCTACGAGCAGTACTTC
NA TRBJ1-5 NA TRBV19 CASSPRGGYWAQHF TGTGCCAGTAGTCCGCGGGGGGGGTATTGGGCCCAGCATTTT
TRBD2 TRBJ2-7 NA TRBV7-3 CASSLGTSGSSEQYF TGTGCCAGCAGCTTAGGGACTAGCGGGAGCAGCGAGCAGTACTTC
NA TRBJ2-2 NA TRBV7-2 CASSLMSPDTGELFF TGTGCCAGCAGCTTGATGTCACCGGACACCGGGGAGCTGTTTTTT
TRBD1 TRBJ1-3 NA TRBV5-8 CASSLLDRGFGNTIYF TGTGCCAGCAGCTTGCTTGACAGGGGGTTCGGAAACACCATATATTTT
TRBD1 TRBJ1-5 NA TRBV25-1 CASGRQGDQPQHF TGTGCCAGCGGACGACAGGGGGATCAGCCCCAGCATTTT
NA TRBJ2-7 NA TRBV19 CASSIVITGPYEQYF TGTGCCAGTAGTATAGTTATAACAGGGCCCTACGAGCAGTACTTC
TRBD1 TRBJ2-1 NA TRBV5-8 CASSPSAGTGKFF TGTGCCAGCAGCCCCAGCGCCGGGACAGGGAAGTTCTTC
NA TRBJ1-2 NA TRBV27 CASPCPDIGCGYGYTF TGTGCCAGCCCCTGTCCGGACATAGGATGTGGCTATGGCTACACCTTC
NA TRBJ2-7 NA TRBV7-9 CASSLAVGAIRF TGTGCCAGCAGCTTAGCAGTTGGAGCAATTCGGTTC
NA TRBJ2-2 NA TRBV7-9 CASTYVPNTGELFF TGTGCCAGCACCTACGTACCGAACACCGGGGAGCTGTTTTTT
NA TRBJ2-7 NA TRBV7-2 CASSPPSGQRYEQYF TGTGCCAGCAGCCCCCCCTCGGGTCAGCGCTACGAGCAGTACTTC
NA TRBJ2-2 NA TRBV29-1 CSVERGRGSGNTGELFF TGCAGCGTTGAACGGGGTCGGGGAAGTGGGAACACCGGGGAGCTGTTTTTT
NA TRBJ2-4 NA TRBV4-1 CASSQVSRGDIQYF TGCGCCAGCAGCCAAGTATCCAGGGGAGACATTCAGTACTTC
TRBD2 TRBJ2-3 NA TRBV29-1 CSVRRLAGGTDTQYF TGCAGCGTTCGGCGCTTAGCGGGGGGCACAGATACGCAGTATTTT
TRBD1 TRBJ2-1 NA TRBV7-8 CASSLSTGLYNEQFF TGTGCCAGCAGCTTGTCGACAGGGCTTTACAATGAGCAGTTCTTC
NA TRBJ2-1 NA TRBV10-1 CASSDLSLSGNNEQFF TGCGCCAGCAGTGACCTTTCTCTCTCCGGGAACAATGAGCAGTTCTTC
TRBD1 TRBJ2-7 NA TRBV20-1 CSGTGGDEQYF TGCAGCGGGACAGGGGGCGACGAGCAGTACTTC
NA TRBJ1-2 NA TRBV30 CAWMGWGGTDYGYTF TGTGCCTGGATGGGTTGGGGGGGAACGGACTATGGCTACACCTTC
NA TRBJ1-5 NA TRBV15 CATSRLRNSYSNQPQHF TGTGCCACCAGCCGATTAAGAAACAGCTATAGCAATCAGCCCCAGCATTTT
NA TRBJ1-1 NA TRBV10-3 CATEDRYTEAFF TGTGCCACCGAGGACAGATACACTGAAGCTTTCTTT
TRBD2 TRBJ2-7 NA TRBV5-4 CASSRAGGGVIYEQYF TGTGCCAGCAGCCGGGCGGGAGGCGGGGTCATCTACGAGCAGTACTTC
TRBD2 TRBJ2-7 NA TRBV14 CASSQGTGGRVYEQYF TGTGCCAGCAGCCAAGGAACGGGCGGGAGGGTTTACGAGCAGTACTTC
TRBD2 TRBJ2-7 NA TRBV5-1 CASSKTSGDRYEQYF TGCGCCAGCAGCAAAACTAGCGGGGATAGATACGAGCAGTACTTC